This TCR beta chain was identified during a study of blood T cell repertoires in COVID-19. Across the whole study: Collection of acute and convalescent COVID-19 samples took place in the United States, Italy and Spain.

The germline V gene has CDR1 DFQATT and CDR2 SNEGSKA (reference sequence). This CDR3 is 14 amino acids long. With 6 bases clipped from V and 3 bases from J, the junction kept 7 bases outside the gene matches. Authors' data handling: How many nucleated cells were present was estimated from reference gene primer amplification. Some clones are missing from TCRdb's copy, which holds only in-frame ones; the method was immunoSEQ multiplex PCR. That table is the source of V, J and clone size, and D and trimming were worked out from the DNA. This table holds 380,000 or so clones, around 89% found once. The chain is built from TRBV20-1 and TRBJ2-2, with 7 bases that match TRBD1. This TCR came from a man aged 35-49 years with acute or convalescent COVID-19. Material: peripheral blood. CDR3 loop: CSASGTVDTGELFF. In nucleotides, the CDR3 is TGCAGTGCCAGTGGGACAGTTGACACCGGGGAGCTGTTTTTT.